The T cell receptor beta chain described here comes from a study of OX40 agonist ivuxolimab in advanced cancers. Study background: The group had a mean age of around 60 years, ranged from roughly 23 to 79, and was 82.7% male. Study results and limitations: Both blood CD4+ and CD8+ T cells showed clonal growth by week 6 at 0.1 to 3.0 mg/kg. Near-lowest levels of clonal expansion characterized partial responders at 0.1-3.0 mg/kg.

This clone was seen just once. Its cognate antigen is unknown. Trimming cost V 6 bases and J 0 bases, with 14 bases left between them. Per germline, CDR1 SGHAT and CDR2 FQNNGV. CDR3 length equals 15 residues. Sequenced by immunoSEQ multiplex PCR; TCRdb stores in-frame clones only, minus some. Here the sample spans approximately 86,000 clones, roughly nine tenths being singletons. This clonotype originated in an adult with an advanced solid tumor such as melanoma, head and neck, liver or kidney cancer. The rearrangement links TRBV11-2 to TRBJ2-5; D not certain. This sample comprised CD4+ or CD8+ T cells sorted from blood, obtained in a trial of the OX40 agonist ivuxolimab. CDR3 DNA: TGTGCCAGCAGTGGAGTCAGCTGGTACCAAGAGACCCAGTACTTC. Encoded protein: CASSGVSWYQETQYF.